This T cell receptor beta chain originates from a study of response to subunit inactivated influenza vaccine (dated by TCRdb to the late 2010s). For the study in its entirety: Deep quantitative T cell receptor repertoire profiling was used in the study to track responses to a trivalent subunit inactivated influenza vaccine. Overall study results and their limits: The authors suggested that each seasonal influenza vaccination may recruit only a limited number of new T cells.

The library was generated by RT-PCR. The sequencing machine was an Illumina HiSeq 2500. TCRdb reran the public reads through fastp at Q25 and MiXCR, keeping productive beta chains. Each CDR3 protein appears once, grouped with its most common genes and DNA. Across this sample there are around 850,000 distinct CDR3 sequences, with approximately 17% seen only once. Approximately 10% of the sample lies in the top ten. A word on this clonotype: This clone's antigen is unknown. Base qualities are not at hand, and no much larger clone is one base apart.

Trimmed from V: 1 base; trimmed from J: 3 bases; junction bases lacking a gene match: 3. Via the germline V gene (reference sequence), CDR1 is LGHDT and CDR2 YNNKEL. The CDR3 runs 15 residues from the cysteine to the phenylalanine. Only CDR3 DNA remains: 45 bases, in frame from the first base. The sequence was collected from a man aged 45-65 years who received an inactivated influenza vaccine. Donor details come from another sample of the same person, matched by shared clones. Specimen: PBMCs from blood, collected roughly 5 days after vaccination. This sequence uses TRBV3-1 and TRBJ2-3, with 8 junctional bases fitting TRBD1. The CDR3 region: CASSQGTGWTDTQYF. At the DNA level, the sequence is TGTGCCAGCAGCCAAGGGACAGGGTGGACAGATACGCAGTATTTT.